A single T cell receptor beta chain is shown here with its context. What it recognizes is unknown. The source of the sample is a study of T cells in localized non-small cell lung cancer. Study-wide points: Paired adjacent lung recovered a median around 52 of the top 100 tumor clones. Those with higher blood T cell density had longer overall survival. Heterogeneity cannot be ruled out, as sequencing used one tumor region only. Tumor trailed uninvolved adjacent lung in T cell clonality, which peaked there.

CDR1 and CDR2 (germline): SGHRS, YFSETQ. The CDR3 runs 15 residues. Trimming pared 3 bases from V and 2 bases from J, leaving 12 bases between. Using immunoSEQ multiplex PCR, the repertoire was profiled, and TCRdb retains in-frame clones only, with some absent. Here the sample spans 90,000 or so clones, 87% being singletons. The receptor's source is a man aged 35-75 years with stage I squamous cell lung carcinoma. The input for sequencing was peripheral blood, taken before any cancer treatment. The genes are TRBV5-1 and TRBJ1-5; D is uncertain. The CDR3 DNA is TGCGCCAGCAGCTCAAATCCGGACCGCAATCAGCCCCAGCATTTT. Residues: CASSSNPDRNQPQHF. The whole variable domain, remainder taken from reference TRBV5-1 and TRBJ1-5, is KAGVTQTPRYLIKTRGQQVTLSCSPISGHRSVSWYQQTPGQGLQFLFEYFSETQRNKGNFPGRFSGRQFSNSRSEMNVSTLELGDSALYLCASSSNPDRNQPQHFGDGTRLSIL.